Shown below are 32 T cell receptor beta chains from a single sample sequenced in a study of CD8 T cells in ankylosing spondylitis. TCRdb redid the calling of the 5' RACE reads with MiXCR, one entry per CDR3 protein. This table holds over 100,000 distinct CDR3 sequences, about an eighth found once. The specimen was blood, either unsorted or a sorted T cell fraction (not recorded which). The receptors were gathered from a female donor with ankylosing spondylitis or in good health (not recorded which).

This clonotype was seen a few times. The gene calls are TRBV20-1 and TRBJ2-1; 7 bases are shared with TRBD2. With V trimmed by 3 bases and J by 2 bases, 10 bases remained unmatched. The germline CDR1 and CDR2 sequences are DFQATT and SNEGSKA (reference sequence). The length of the CDR3 is 16 residues. CDR3: CSASPRAGPPYNEQFF. The CDR3 DNA follows: TGCAGTGCTAGCCCAAGAGCGGGACCCCCCTACAATGAGCAGTTCTTC.

There are many counts of this clonotype. V is TRBV6-1 and J is TRBJ2-7; 9 nucleotides line up with TRBD2. Germline trimming cut 7 bases from V and 4 bases from J; bases unmatched to any gene: 8. The CDR3 extends over 14 amino acids. CDR1 is MNHNS and CDR2 is SASEGT in the germline V gene. CDR3 amino acids: CASKDGGRDYEQYF. CDR3 sequence (DNA): TGTGCCAGCAAGGACGGCGGGAGGGATTACGAGCAGTACTTC.

This clonotype was recorded many times. V is TRBV28 and J is TRBJ2-1; the match to TRBD1 covers 8 bases. V lost 2 bases, J lost 3 bases, and 3 bases stayed unmatched. Germline assignment: CDR1 MDHEN and CDR2 SYDVKM. There are 15 residues in the CDR3. CDR3 protein: CASSLQGAIYNEQFF. CDR3 DNA sequence: TGTGCCAGCAGTTTACAGGGGGCGATCTACAATGAGCAGTTCTTC.

This clonotype was observed many times. The chain is built from TRBV6-1 and TRBJ1-5; D might be TRBD1 (5 bases). The V end was cut by 6 bases, the J end by 4 bases, with 16 bases between. The CDR3 loop spans 15 amino acids. Germline V lookup: CDR1 MNHNS, CDR2 SASEGT. The CDR3 DNA sequence: TGTGCCAGCAGAGACCCGACAGTGCAAAATCAGCCCCAGCATTTT. This sequence encodes CASRDPTVQNQPQHF.

This clonotype was picked up many times. The CDR3 DNA reads TGTGCCAGCAGTTTGCGGCTAGCGGCAGCCTACGAGCAGTACTTC. Amino acid sequence: CASSLRLAAAYEQYF. The chain couples TRBV27 to TRBJ2-7; the match to TRBD2 covers 7 bases. CDR3 length equals 15 residues. The J segment lost 2 bases and the V segment lost 3 bases, leaving 7 bases of the junction unmatched. CDR1 is MNHEY and CDR2 is SMNVEV in the germline V gene (reference sequence).

This clonotype was recorded many times. The chain combines TRBV3-1 with TRBJ2-2, with 11 bases fitting TRBD2. The CDR3 loop spans 21 amino acids. Germline-derived CDR1 and CDR2 are LGHDT and YNNKEL (reference sequence). The V segment lost 4 bases and the J segment 1 base; nucleotides outside the gene matches: 17. The CDR3 spells CASSPPWVGLAGGLNTGELFF. In nucleotides, the CDR3 is TGTGCCAGCAGCCCTCCTTGGGTGGGGCTAGCGGGGGGCCTGAACACCGGGGAGCTGTTTTTT.

This clonotype came up many times. The chain couples TRBV6-1 to TRBJ2-7; 8 bases align to TRBD1. The CDR3 is 13 residues long. V lost 5 bases and J lost 4; bases outside the gene matches: 4. Germline assignment: CDR1 MNHNS and CDR2 SASEGT. The CDR3 reads CASSWTGRYEQYF. The CDR3 bases are TGTGCCAGCAGTTGGACAGGGAGATACGAGCAGTACTTC.

The table lists this clonotype with many counts. This chain uses TRBV12-3 or TRBV12-4 with TRBJ2-2; weak D call: TRBD1 (6 bases). This CDR3 spans 16 amino acids. Trimming left V 4 bases short and J 4 bases short, with 16 bases between. CDR3 sequence: CASSYLGAVSTGELFF. CDR3 nucleotides: TGTGCCAGCAGTTATCTGGGGGCCGTGAGCACCGGGGAGCTGTTTTTT.

This clonotype was detected ten times or more. DNA of the CDR3: TGTGCCAGCAGAGCCAGGGGGGCAGGATGGCTCTATGGCTACACCTTC. Translated: CASRARGAGWLYGYTF. The chain couples TRBV12-3 or TRBV12-4 to TRBJ1-2, with TRBD1 identical over 7 bases. V shed 6 bases, J shed 4 bases, and the junction held 14 bases outside the gene matches. The CDR3 spans 16 residues.

Note on this clonotype: Without the conserved terminal phenylalanine or tryptophan, this CDR3 likely stems from a read error. The J gene is TRBJ1-4, the V gene TRBV5-1, with TRBD1 as a possible D gene (6 bases). The V gene lost 0 bases and the J gene lost 0 bases, with 9 bases spanning the gap. This CDR3 has 16 residues. Germline CDR1 reads SGHRS; CDR2 reads YFSETQ. CDR3 loop: CASSLGGAATNEKLFV. In nucleotides, the CDR3 is TGCGCCAGCAGCTTGGGGGGGGCGGCAACTAATGAAAAACTGTTTGTT.

This sequence joins TRBV25-1 and TRBJ1-5, with D perhaps TRBD1 (5 bases). V was trimmed by 2 bases and J by 5 bases, leaving 16 bases between them. The CDR3 spans 16 residues. CDR1 MGHDK and CDR2 SYGVNS come from the germline V gene. CDR3 nucleotides: TGTGCCAGCAGTGAAAATGGATGGGGCCTTGATCAGCCCCAGCATTTT. Its protein product is CASSENGWGLDQPQHF.

This clonotype was observed many times. The chain has TRBV10-3 and TRBJ2-1; tentatively, D is TRBD2 (6 bases). V was pared by 4 bases and J by 2 bases, with 18 bases between. Germline V gene sequence: CDR1 ENHRY, CDR2 SYGVKD. This CDR3 spans 17 amino acids. CDR3 region: CAISGGLGEEAYNEQFF. CDR3 nucleotides: TGTGCCATCAGTGGTGGGCTAGGGGAGGAAGCCTACAATGAGCAGTTCTTC.

Concerning this clonotype: A single base separates this from a much larger clone, so it may be a read error. The chain joins TRBV20-1 to TRBJ1-3; D gene uncertain. From germline, CDR1 is DFQATT and CDR2 SNEGSKA (reference sequence). CDR3 length: 14 residues. The germline V and J ends were trimmed by 6 bases and 0 bases, with 12 bases remaining between them. The CDR3 is CSAQDGFSGNTIYF. The CDR3, as DNA: TGCAGTGCCCAGGACGGCTTCTCTGGAAACACCATATATTTT.

The chain links TRBV7-2 to TRBJ2-7; 13 bases are a match to TRBD2. Germline loops: CDR1 SGHTA, CDR2 FQGNSA. The CDR3 length is 17 residues. J lost 1 base, V lost 2 bases, and 5 bases had no gene match. CDR3 sequence: CASSLLRTSGSSYEQYF. As DNA, the CDR3 is TGTGCCAGCAGCTTACTGCGGACTAGCGGGAGTTCCTACGAGCAGTACTTC.

This clonotype was detected ten times or more. The chain employs TRBV5-1 and TRBJ1-2, with 7 bases aligning to TRBD1. The CDR3 totals 13 residues. Germline V gene sequence: CDR1 SGHRS, CDR2 YFSETQ. After removal of 3 bases from V and 6 bases from J, the junction contained 5 bases not matched to a gene. The CDR3, as DNA: TGCGCCAGCAGCTCTGGACAGGATCATGGCTACACCTTC. Protein sequence: CASSSGQDHGYTF.

This clonotype was found many times. V is TRBV5-1 and J is TRBJ2-3; 11 bases are shared with TRBD2. The V and J ends lost 4 bases and 0 bases, in that order; junction bases with no gene match: 13. CDR1 is SGHRS and CDR2 is YFSETQ in the germline V gene. The CDR3 is 19 amino acids. The DNA of the CDR3 is TGCGCCAGCAGCCCAAAGCTAGCGGGGGGTCCCTCGAGCACAGATACGCAGTATTTT. This codes for CASSPKLAGGPSSTDTQYF. Full variable domain (rest looked up from reference TRBV5-1 and TRBJ2-3): KAGVTQTPRYLIKTRGQQVTLSCSPISGHRSVSWYQQTPGQGLQFLFEYFSETQRNKGNFPGRFSGRQFSNSRSEMNVSTLELGDSALYLCASSPKLAGGPSSTDTQYFGPGTRLTVL.

The J gene is TRBJ2-3, the V gene TRBV12-3 or TRBV12-4; D gene ambiguous. The CDR3 has 14 residues. Trimming shortened V by 5 bases and J by 2 bases, and 11 bases separated the two germline ends. CDR3 amino acids: CASSRHPITDTQYF. The CDR3 region has the DNA TGTGCCAGCAGTAGACACCCCATCACAGATACGCAGTATTTT.

This clonotype was observed many times. The CDR3 loop is CASSQLASYNEQFF. In DNA form, the CDR3 reads TGTGCCAGCAGCCAACTAGCGTCCTACAATGAGCAGTTCTTC. This rearrangement joins TRBV14 to TRBJ2-1; maybe TRBD2 (6 bases). The CDR3 length is 14 residues. Germline CDR1 is SGHDN and CDR2 is FVKESK. The ends were cut back, 2 bases at V and 1 base at J, with 6 bases in the middle.

The chain employs TRBV5-6 and TRBJ2-7; D call uncertain. CDR1 and CDR2 from the germline V gene are SGHDT and YYEEEE. The V end was cut by 0 bases, the J end by 6 bases, with 13 bases between. The length of the CDR3 is 14 residues. CDR3 sequence reads: CASSLGWQFVEQYF. In DNA form, the CDR3 reads TGTGCCAGCAGCTTGGGATGGCAGTTCGTCGAGCAGTACTTC.

This clonotype was found many times. The J gene is TRBJ1-2, the V gene TRBV4-2; D may be TRBD1 (5 bases). In germline, CDR1 is LGHNA, CDR2 YNFKEQ. The germline V and J ends were trimmed by 10 bases and 5 bases, with 17 bases remaining between them. There are 13 residues in the CDR3. The CDR3 protein is CATSNGGVYGYTF. For the CDR3, the DNA is TGTGCCACTTCAAACGGAGGGGTTTATGGCTACACCTTC.

This clonotype has a count of ten or more. The chain employs TRBV7-9 and TRBJ2-7; D call uncertain. Per the germline V gene, CDR1 is SEHNR and CDR2 is FQNEAQ (reference sequence). The CDR3 runs to 12 residues. Trimming pared 1 base from V and 6 bases from J, leaving 7 bases between. DNA of the CDR3: TGTGCCAGCAGCTTAGGGAATGCCGAGCAGTACTTC. This gives the protein CASSLGNAEQYF.

This clonotype was seen ten or more times. The rearrangement uses TRBV2 and TRBJ2-1; TRBD2 matches 13 bases. V was pared by 9 bases and J by 0 bases, with 2 bases of the junction left unmatched. This CDR3 has 15 residues. The germline V gene has CDR1 SNHLY and CDR2 FYNNEI. Written as DNA, the CDR3 is TGTGCCAGTACTAGCGGGAGGGCCTCCTACAATGAGCAGTTCTTC. It is translated as CASTSGRASYNEQFF. The full variable domain, its missing parts supplied by reference TRBV2 and TRBJ2-1, is EPEVTQTPSHQVTQMGQEVILRCVPISNHLYFYWYRQILGQKVEFLVSFYNNEISEKSEIFDDQFSVERPDGSNFTLKIRSTKLEDSAMYFCASTSGRASYNEQFFGPGTRLTVL.

In its sample, this clonotype was seen many times. The CDR3 region is CASYSTGELFF. The CDR3 DNA sequence: TGTGCCAGCTATAGCACCGGGGAGCTGTTTTTT. V usage is TRBV27 and J usage is TRBJ2-2; D is ambiguous. This CDR3 comprises 11 residues. Deletions cut 8 bases from V and 4 bases from J, with 5 bases between. Germline V gene lookup returns CDR1 MNHEY and CDR2 SMNVEV (reference sequence).

This clonotype was recorded at least ten times. The chain has TRBV7-9 and TRBJ1-1; no definite D call. Germline V gives CDR1 SEHNR, CDR2 FQNEAQ (reference sequence). The CDR3 runs 15 residues. V lost 3 bases and J lost 1, with 12 bases in between. CDR3 nucleotides: TGTGCCAGCAGCTTGCACTTCGGGGAGAACACTGAAGCTTTCTTT. Protein: CASSLHFGENTEAFF.

This clonotype was seen at least ten times. The rearrangement links TRBV5-1 to TRBJ2-3; 7 nucleotides line up with TRBD2. CDR1 and CDR2 from the germline V gene are SGHRS and YFSETQ. With 0 bases clipped from V and 2 bases from J, the junction kept 9 bases outside the gene matches. The CDR3 covers 17 residues. The CDR3 loop reads CASSLALADINTDTQYF. The DNA for the CDR3 is TGCGCCAGCAGCTTGGCCCTAGCGGATATCAACACAGATACGCAGTATTTT.

At least ten counts were recorded for this clonotype. The J gene is TRBJ2-5, the V gene TRBV5-1; perhaps TRBD1 as D (6 bases). Deletions cut 2 bases from V and 5 bases from J, with 10 bases between. The CDR3 extends over 13 amino acids. Germline assignment: CDR1 SGHRS and CDR2 YFSETQ. The CDR3 DNA follows: TGCGCCAGCAGCTTCGGACAGATGGAGACCCAGTACTTC. This sequence encodes CASSFGQMETQYF.

There are many counts of this clonotype. The J gene is TRBJ1-1, the V gene TRBV28; D might be TRBD1 (5 bases). Germline-derived CDR1 and CDR2 are MDHEN and SYDVKM. The CDR3 contains 13 residues. V was clipped by 5 bases and J by 4 bases, with 11 bases between them. The CDR3 protein is CASSLRQSTEAFF. The CDR3 nucleotides are TGTGCCAGCAGTCTCCGACAGAGCACTGAAGCTTTCTTT.

This clonotype was recorded at least ten times. The J gene is TRBJ2-7, the V gene TRBV20-1, with 10 bases identical to TRBD1. Germline trimming cut 1 base from V and 2 bases from J; bases unmatched to any gene: 5. CDR1 is DFQATT and CDR2 is SNEGSKA in the germline V gene (reference sequence). The CDR3 loop spans 15 amino acids. The CDR3 nucleotides are TGCAGTGCTAGAGCACAGACAGGGGGCCCCTACGAGCAGTACTTC. Its translation: CSARAQTGGPYEQYF.

At least ten counts were recorded for this clonotype. This rearrangement joins TRBV12-3 or TRBV12-4 to TRBJ2-3; D gene uncertain. Trimming left V 6 bases short and J 3 bases short, with 10 bases between. The CDR3 is 13 amino acids. The CDR3 is CASSFRSTDTQYF. The CDR3 DNA sequence: TGTGCCAGCAGCTTTCGCTCTACAGATACGCAGTATTTT.

For this clonotype: Lacking the conserved final phenylalanine or tryptophan, this CDR3 likely reflects a read error. It is unclear where the CDR3 begins or ends on the DNA, so no DNA is shown, and the CDR3 is as TCRdb lists it. The chain has TRBV6-1 and TRBJ2-7. With termini counted, the CDR3 has 8 amino acids. The germline gives CDR1 MNHNS, CDR2 SASEGT. The CDR3 sequence: CASSPGTS.

This chain joins TRBV5-1 and TRBJ2-7; tentatively, D is TRBD2 (6 bases). CDR1 is SGHRS, CDR2 YFSETQ, per germline. The germline V and J ends were trimmed by 6 bases and 0 bases, with 16 bases remaining between them. This CDR3 has 15 residues. CDR3 region: CASTRGEAFSYEQYF. CDR3 coding DNA: TGCGCCAGCACCCGTGGGGAGGCTTTCTCCTACGAGCAGTACTTC. Based on the CDR3 plus reference TRBV5-1 and TRBJ2-7, the full variable domain is KAGVTQTPRYLIKTRGQQVTLSCSPISGHRSVSWYQQTPGQGLQFLFEYFSETQRNKGNFPGRFSGRQFSNSRSEMNVSTLELGDSALYLCASTRGEAFSYEQYFGPGTRLTVT.

This clonotype came up many times. The gene calls are TRBV7-9 and TRBJ2-1; D is undetermined. Per germline, CDR1 SEHNR and CDR2 FQNEAQ (reference sequence). V was shortened by 2 bases and J by 8 bases, with 7 bases between the two germline ends. The CDR3 is 12 residues long. The CDR3 DNA is TGTGCCAGCAGCTTACTTAGCTATGAGCAGTTCTTC. Its translation: CASSLLSYEQFF.